This TCR beta chain was captured in a study of graft-versus-host responses after intestinal transplantation (dated by TCRdb to about 2021). General notes on the study: Recipients received multivisceral, liver-intestinal, or isolated intestinal transplants. Every recipient was given anti-thymocyte globulin induction, followed by roughly 3 years of maintenance tacrolimus and steroids. Bulk TCR-beta CDR3 sequencing was used to track graft-versus-host and host-versus-graft alloreactive T cell clones in the graft, circulation and bone marrow after intestinal transplantation. To identify alloreactive clones, pre-transplant mixed lymphocyte reaction products were sequenced and then compared with unstimulated pre-transplant donor and recipient T cells. The cohort enrolled about two dozen intestinal transplant recipients including one retransplant, and a few patients lacking pretransplant specimens were excluded. Donor T cell macrochimerism was defined as a peak of at least 4% donor T cells among recipient peripheral blood mononuclear cells. Samples from a few later patients were sequenced in-house on an Illumina MiSeq with MiXCR processing rather than by the commercial service. What the research found in general, with its limitations: GvH clones were detected in recipient bone marrow, and some appeared earlier in ileal mucosa or blood, consistent with an intestinal mucosal origin. The conclusions were limited by the relatively low number and heterogeneity of the intestinal transplant patients. In patients with donor T cell macrochimerism, the allografts had high GvH to HvG T cell clonal ratios. Early after transplant, peak levels of circulating GvH clones were found to be associated with declines in HvG clones.

As to this clone: Its binding antigen is unknown. No qualities accompany the bases; no much larger clone lies one base away.

The trim is 3 bases for V and 0 bases for J, with a gap of 9 bases between the germline ends. The CDR3 spans 15 residues, from the cysteine through the phenylalanine. Only the CDR3 portion is preserved as DNA: 45 bases, with reading frame beginning at the first base. Reading the germline V gene gives CDR1 MRHNA and CDR2 SNTAGT. Receptors were amplified or captured by the immunoSEQ multiplex PCR assay. Adaptive Biotechnologies carried out high-throughput TCR-beta CDR3 sequencing of genomic DNA for most patients. In the original analysis: TCR sequencing data were retrieved from Adaptive's ImmunoSEQ software for roughly 20 patients, whereas a few other patients were processed with MiXCR and VDJtools. Because the origin of CDR3 nucleotide sequences shared between donor and recipient could not be assigned, those sequences were removed. To be classed as alloreactive, a clone needed at least 2-fold expansion over unstimulated cells and a minimum CFSE-low frequency of 0.002% (template counts) or 0.001% (read counts). Clones detected in sequenced pre-transplant spleen, lymph node, or MLR CFSE-low populations of the donor or recipient were defined as mappable. The cumulative frequency of alloreactive clones was calculated as a percentage of all sequences, weighted by copy number. TCRdb took this table from immuneACCESS and kept in-frame rearrangements with V and J called. Such tables lack part of the clones; where checked against another copy, unresolved V genes explain under half of the gap, and the rest is unexplained. V, J and clone size derive from that table, while D and trimming were established from the DNA sequence. The sample table records roughly 56,000 clones; about 90% of these occur just once. Approximately 2.7% of the sample comes from the top ten.

In the first month after transplant, blood samples were collected up to 4 times, and after that at least monthly when available. The TCR comes from a human patient who received an intestinal transplant, so some T cells may come from the graft donor. In this chain, TRBV6-4 is recombined with TRBJ1-5, with the D segment identity uncertain. Sample: PBMCs, taken about 120 days after intestinal transplantation. The base sequence is TGTGCCAGCAGTGAATCGGGAGATAGCAATCAGCCCCAGCATTTT. Its protein is CASSESGDSNQPQHF.